The 27 T cell receptor beta chains below come from one sample, sequenced in a study of metastatic and nonmetastatic thyroid tumors. With MiXCR, TCRdb called clones anew from the PCR reads. Of roughly 14,000 clones listed, around a third are singletons. All patients were treatment-naive before thyroid surgery. The material sequenced was tumor tissue. The origin of the receptors is a female donor with papillary thyroid cancer or a benign thyroid nodule (not recorded which). Some clones in this sample may be carry-over from other donors' samples.

In this sample, this clone turned up a few times. One end of the junction varies from germline; a read error may be responsible. The rearrangement uses TRBV28 and TRBJ2-6; 9 bases fit TRBD1. The CDR3 runs 17 residues. Germline CDR1 is MDHEN and CDR2 is SYDVKM. As DNA, the CDR3 is TGTGCCAGCAGTTCCGGGACAGGGTTCTCTGTGGCCAACGTCCTGACTTTC. It encodes CASSSGTGFSVANVLTF.

This clone was picked up a small number of times. This CDR3 is CASSGTGCHSNQPQYF. CDR3 nucleotides: TGTGCCAGCTCAGGGACAGGGTGCCATAGCAATCAGCCCCAGTATTTT. The J gene is TRBJ1-5, the V gene TRBV18, with 9 bases that match TRBD1. The J call may not be correct, given that the DNA end is closer to TRBJ2-3. CDR1 and CDR2 (germline): KGHSH, LQKENI. The CDR3 contains 16 residues.

The chain employs TRBV6-2 or TRBV6-3 and TRBJ1-2; D call uncertain. Germline CDR1 and CDR2: MNHEY and SVGEGT. There are 14 residues in the CDR3. Trimming removed 0 bases from V and 7 bases from J, with 12 bases in between. The CDR3 region is CASSYSTGYSGYTF. The CDR3 DNA sequence: TGTGCCAGCAGTTACTCGACGGGGTATTCTGGCTACACCTTC.

This clone was observed at least ten times. The J gene is TRBJ1-5, the V gene TRBV12-3 or TRBV12-4; D is uncertain. The CDR3 length is 13 residues. Trimming cost V 6 bases and J 2 bases, with 8 bases left between them. CDR3 in amino acids: CASRPGRNQPQHF. The CDR3 DNA is TGTGCCAGCAGACCGGGTCGCAATCAGCCCCAGCATTTT.

This clone showed up many times. V gene TRBV5-4 combines with J gene TRBJ1-6; D is ambiguous. Between the trimmed V and J ends, which lost 0 bases and 7 bases, there was a span of 8 bases. There are 14 residues in the CDR3. Germline V lookup: CDR1 SGHNT, CDR2 YYREEE (reference sequence). The CDR3 reads CASSLVSDNSPLHF. The CDR3, as DNA: TGTGCCAGCAGCTTGGTCAGCGACAATTCACCCCTCCACTTT.

V gene TRBV4-2 combines with J gene TRBJ1-2, with 8 bases identical to TRBD1. Germline V gene lookup returns CDR1 LGHNA and CDR2 YNFKEQ. This CDR3 region has 15 residues. V lost 2 bases to trimming and J lost 3 bases; unmatched junction nucleotides: 5. The CDR3 bases are TGTGCCAGCAGCCAAATTCAGGGGGCAGACTATGGCTACACCTTC. Its translation is CASSQIQGADYGYTF.

V and J are TRBV12-3 or TRBV12-4 and TRBJ2-7; D not certain. CDR3 length: 8 residues. V dropped 8 bases and J dropped 4 bases, with 0 bases sitting between them. The CDR3 is CASYEQYF. The CDR3 DNA follows: TGTGCCAGCTACGAGCAGTACTTC.

The rearrangement links TRBV5-1 to TRBJ2-7; TRBD1 agrees at 7 bases. This CDR3 is built from 14 residues. J gave up 2 bases and V 4 bases, and 6 bases lay outside the gene matches. CDR1 and CDR2 (germline): SGHRS, YFSETQ. CDR3 nucleotide sequence: TGCGCCAGCAGCGCCGGGACAGCAACCTACGAGCAGTACTTC. Protein: CASSAGTATYEQYF.

This clone is labeled as medium-sized. The chain is built from TRBV4-1 and TRBJ2-1; D perhaps matches TRBD2 (5 bases). This CDR3 is built from 13 residues. Germline V gene lookup returns CDR1 MGHRA and CDR2 YSYEKL. The V end was cut by 4 bases, the J end by 9 bases, with 13 bases between. CDR3 protein: CASSRNKGSEQFF. CDR3 DNA sequence: TGCGCCAGCAGCCGAAATAAAGGGAGTGAGCAGTTCTTC.

In this sample, this clone turned up a few times. V is TRBV25-1 and J is TRBJ1-6; 7 bases line up with TRBD1. J lost 4 bases, V lost 6 bases, and 3 bases had no gene match. Germline loops: CDR1 MGHDK, CDR2 SYGVNS. The CDR3 loop spans 14 amino acids. This CDR3 reads CASRRDSYNSPLHF. The CDR3 DNA follows: TGTGCCAGCAGGCGGGACAGTTATAATTCACCCCTCCACTTT.

This clone turned up a few times. The chain uses TRBV28 and TRBJ1-1; D is possibly TRBD1 (5 bases). The V gene lost 10 bases and the J gene lost 3 bases, with 15 bases spanning the gap. CDR3 size: 13 residues. Germline V lookup: CDR1 MDHEN, CDR2 SYDVKM. The CDR3 loop reads CAIHPGQHTEAFF. The CDR3 bases are TGTGCCATCCACCCAGGGCAGCACACTGAAGCTTTCTTT.

This clone was observed a single time. Being one base from a much bigger clone, this may be a read error. The CDR3 carries no conserved terminal phenylalanine or tryptophan, so it likely arises from a read error. Other DNA sequences in the sample encode the same CDR3. The J gene is TRBJ2-5, the V gene TRBV4-1, with D possibly being TRBD2 (6 bases). The CDR3 contains 14 residues. Germline CDR1 and CDR2: MGHRA and YSYEKL. Trimming took 0 bases from V and 9 from J, leaving 14 bases between them. The CDR3, as DNA: TGCGCCAGCAGCCAAGAAACAGGAAGGGAGGCCCAGTACCTC. It is translated as CASSQETGREAQYL.

The table lists this clone with a few counts. The genes are TRBV5-1 and TRBJ2-2, with D perhaps TRBD1 (6 bases). Looked up from germline, CDR1 is SGHRS and CDR2 is YFSETQ. The CDR3 is made up of 14 amino acids. Trimming cost V 0 bases and J 4 bases, with 7 bases left between them. The CDR3 here is CASSLAGATGELFF. DNA for the CDR3: TGCGCCAGCAGCTTGGCAGGGGCCACCGGGGAGCTGTTTTTT.

This clone was counted at least ten times. This chain connects TRBV11-3 to TRBJ2-1; 7 bases match TRBD1. After removal of 3 bases from V and 2 bases from J, the junction contained 13 bases not matched to a gene. The germline gives CDR1 SGHNT, CDR2 YENEEA. The CDR3 is 18 residues long. CDR3 region: CASSFGSSGRGTYNEQFF. CDR3 bases: TGTGCCAGCAGCTTCGGATCTTCGGGCAGGGGGACCTACAATGAGCAGTTCTTC.

By share of the sample, this clone is medium-sized. The chain joins TRBV12-3 or TRBV12-4 to TRBJ2-7, with D possibly TRBD2 on 6 matching bases. Trimming shortened V by 5 bases and J by 4 bases, and 12 bases separated the two germline ends. The CDR3 is made up of 13 amino acids. CDR3 protein: CASSPREAYEQYF. The CDR3 DNA reads TGTGCCAGCAGTCCCAGGGAGGCGTACGAGCAGTACTTC.

The rearrangement links TRBV11-3 to TRBJ2-2; 10 nucleotides match TRBD2. CDR1 and CDR2 (germline): SGHNT, YENEEA. After removal of 8 bases from V and 5 bases from J, the junction contained 8 bases not matched to a gene. This CDR3 has 15 residues. Here the CDR3 reads CASGGELAGTGELFF. For the CDR3, the DNA is TGTGCCAGCGGGGGGGAACTAGCGGGAACCGGGGAGCTGTTTTTT.

This chain connects TRBV2 to TRBJ1-5; tentative D call: TRBD1 (5 bases). Trimming removed 0 bases from V and 0 bases from J, with 15 bases in between. The germline V gene encodes CDR1 SNHLY and CDR2 FYNNEI. CDR3 length: 18 residues. The chain's CDR3 is CASSEAIPGTYSNQPQHF. Here the CDR3 DNA reads TGTGCCAGCAGTGAAGCGATCCCAGGGACTTATAGCAATCAGCCCCAGCATTTT.

This clone is labeled medium-sized. The chain joins TRBV5-1 to TRBJ2-3, with 10 bases fitting TRBD2. The V gene end was trimmed by 2 bases and the J gene end by 0 bases; junction bases not matched to a gene: 3. Germline loops: CDR1 SGHRS, CDR2 YFSETQ. The length of the CDR3 is 16 residues. CDR3 bases: TGCGCCAGCAGCTTACTAGCGGGATTTAGCACAGATACGCAGTATTTT. Protein sequence: CASSLLAGFSTDTQYF.

This clone was seen at least ten times. The chain recombines TRBV29-1 with TRBJ1-2; D unresolved. The CDR3 contains 12 residues. V lost 0 bases, J lost 8 bases, and 10 bases lay in between. The germline V gene has CDR1 SQVTM and CDR2 ANQGSEA. The CDR3 nucleotides read TGCAGCGTTGAAGATATGGGAACCGGCTACACCTTC. This sequence encodes CSVEDMGTGYTF.

This chain connects TRBV6-9 to TRBJ1-1; the D gene is possibly TRBD1 (6 bases). V was shortened by 2 bases and J by 4 bases, with 20 bases between the two germline ends. The CDR3 runs to 17 residues. Per the germline V gene, CDR1 is MNHGY and CDR2 is SVAAGI. CDR3 loop: CASSYETGRISRTEAFF. DNA for the CDR3: TGTGCCAGCAGTTATGAAACAGGGAGGATAAGTCGCACTGAAGCTTTCTTT.

This chain uses TRBV24-1 with TRBJ2-5; TRBD1 matches 8 bases. With V trimmed by 4 bases and J by 5 bases, 8 bases remained unmatched. The CDR3 is 15 amino acids. From germline, CDR1 is KGHDR and CDR2 SFDVKD. CDR3 protein: CATSDSGQGRETQYF. CDR3 nucleotides: TGTGCCACCAGTGACTCCGGACAGGGCCGGGAGACCCAGTACTTC.

This clone is labeled as medium-sized (0.01 to 0.1%). V usage is TRBV6-1 and J usage is TRBJ2-3, with 9 bases fitting TRBD2. Germline trimming cut 5 bases from V and 5 bases from J; bases unmatched to any gene: 8. Germline values: CDR1 MNHNS, CDR2 SASEGT. This CDR3 spans 15 amino acids. The CDR3 nucleotides read TGTGCCAGCAGTCTGATAGCGGGAGTAGGAGATACGCAGTATTTT. As protein: CASSLIAGVGDTQYF.

This clone was found many times. J is TRBJ2-3 and V is TRBV2; TRBD2 might be the D (7 bases). The CDR3 runs to 14 residues. V was cut by 7 bases and J by 0 bases, with 11 bases left in between. Germline loops: CDR1 SNHLY, CDR2 FYNNEI. CDR3 loop: CASTRGGSTDTQYF. CDR3 in DNA: TGTGCCAGCACAAGGGGGGGAAGCACAGATACGCAGTATTTT.

The J gene is TRBJ1-2, the V gene TRBV4-1; D uncertain. Trimming left V 1 base short and J 7 bases short, with 13 bases between. This CDR3 is 14 amino acids long. In germline, CDR1 is MGHRA, CDR2 YSYEKL. This CDR3 reads CASSQVSGPGGYTF. CDR3 nucleotides: TGCGCCAGCAGCCAAGTAAGCGGCCCTGGTGGCTACACCTTC.

The chain joins TRBV13 to TRBJ2-7, with D possibly being TRBD1 or TRBD2 (6 bases each). The CDR3 extends over 15 amino acids. CDR1 is PRHDT and CDR2 is FYEKMQ in the germline V gene (reference sequence). V dropped 7 bases and J dropped 2 bases, with 18 bases sitting between them. In DNA form, the CDR3 reads TGTGCCAGCAAGCGCAAGGGGGGCCGGACCTACGAGCAGTACTTC. Protein: CASKRKGGRTYEQYF.

This clone occurred many times. The chain carries TRBV3-1 and TRBJ1-1; no clear D. The CDR3 length is 12 residues. Per germline, CDR1 LGHDT and CDR2 YNNKEL (reference sequence). V was trimmed by 4 bases and J by 2 bases, leaving 5 bases between them. The CDR3 DNA is TGTGCCAGCAGCCGCTTCAACACTGAAGCTTTCTTT. Translated, it gives CASSRFNTEAFF.

This clone was picked up many times. The chain is built from TRBV15 and TRBJ2-5; no clear D gene. Germline V gene lookup returns CDR1 LNHNV and CDR2 YYDKDF (reference sequence). There are 13 residues in the CDR3. V lost 3 bases and J 3 bases, leaving 8 bases between the germline ends. CDR3 loop: CATSSGWKETQYF. The CDR3 DNA is TGTGCCACCAGCAGTGGCTGGAAAGAGACCCAGTACTTC. Supplemented by reference TRBV15 and TRBJ2-5, the full variable domain reads DAMVIQNPRYQVTQFGKPVTLSCSQTLNHNVMYWYQQKSSQAPKLLFHYYDKDFNNEADTPDNFQSRRPNTSFCFLDIRSPGLGDTAMYLCATSSGWKETQYFGPGTRLLVL.